The 3 T cell receptor beta chains in this list originate from one sample, sequenced in a study of shared clonotypes between healthy human individuals (dated by TCRdb to 2018 to 2021). CD8 naive samples were obtained by positive selection for CCR7 among CD45RO-negative cells, yielding a CD45RA+CCR7+ population from which TemRA cells were excluded. Libraries were made using the immunoSEQ multiplex PCR assay. As stored in TCRdb, this immuneACCESS dataset retains in-frame rearrangements with V and J assigned. A fraction of the clones does not appear; measured against another copy, unresolved V genes explain less than half of the discrepancy, and the remainder lacks a known reason. Recorded for this sample are about 820,000 clones; 80% to 95% of them occurred a single time. The ten largest clones add up to more than 20% of the sample. The specimen sequenced was naive CD8+ T cells sorted from blood. The cell subset or site tag for this specimen amounts to: CD45RA+CCR7+. The receptors originated from a man aged 25-40 years in good health.

The rearrangement joins TRBV7-6 to TRBJ2-6; 11 nucleotides line up with TRBD1. The ends lost 5 bases at V and 0 bases at J; junction bases unmatched: 15. The CDR3 runs to 21 residues. Germline CDR1 is SGHVS and CDR2 is FNYEAQ. The CDR3 DNA reads as TGTGCCAGCAGCCACAATCCCCCGGACAGGGGGCGAAGCTCTGGGGCCAACGTCCTGACTTTC. Its protein product is CASSHNPPDRGRSSGANVLTF.

V is TRBV7-9 and J is TRBJ1-1, with D unresolved. This CDR3 contains 15 residues. The ends were cut back, 4 bases at V and 1 base at J, with 13 bases in the middle. Germline assignment: CDR1 SEHNR and CDR2 FQNEAQ (reference sequence). CDR3 amino acids: CASSSENEGNTEAFF. In nucleotides, the CDR3 is TGTGCCAGCAGCTCCGAGAACGAGGGGAACACTGAAGCTTTCTTT. Complete variable domain (other parts from reference TRBV7-9 and TRBJ1-1): DTGVSQNPRHKITKRGQNVTFRCDPISEHNRLYWYRQTLGQGPEFLTYFQNEAQLEKSRLLSDRFSAERPKGSFSTLEIQRTEQGDSAMYLCASSSENEGNTEAFFGQGTRLTVV.

CDR3 protein: CASSVGLNTEAFF. The DNA of the CDR3 is TGTGCCAGCTCAGTAGGGCTGAACACTGAAGCTTTCTTT. The chain has TRBV19 and TRBJ1-1; D is ambiguous. The CDR3 runs to 13 residues. Germline V gene data show CDR1 as LNHDA and CDR2 as SQIVND (reference sequence). The V and J ends lost 9 bases and 0 bases respectively, with 11 bases between them.